The text below deals with one TCR beta chain. This record belongs to a study of radiation and T cells in renal cell carcinoma. At the level of the study: Nephrectomy followed 15 Gy stereotactic body radiation by 4 weeks.

Clones were sequenced by immunoSEQ multiplex PCR, and TCRdb holds only the in-frame ones, with some missing. The sample shows tens of thousands of clones, roughly four fifths of them seen only once. The time point denotes: baseline pretreatment blood. The treatment denotes: 15 Gy SBRT to primary tumor, nephrectomy 4 weeks later. This renal cell carcinoma was of the clear cell type. From germline, CDR1 is GTSNPN and CDR2 SVGIG (reference sequence). The CDR3 has 14 residues. V is TRBV30 and J is TRBJ2-5; 7 bases are a match to TRBD1. The end of the DNA is better explained by TRBJ2-7, so the J call may be wrong. This clonotype originated in a man aged 55 to 69 with renal cell carcinoma. This material consisted of blood, taken from a patient whose treatment included radiotherapy and nephrectomy. The CDR3 bases are TGTGCCTGGAGTGTAGGGGGCGCCGTTAACGAGCAGTACTTC. It yields the protein CAWSVGGAVNEQYF.